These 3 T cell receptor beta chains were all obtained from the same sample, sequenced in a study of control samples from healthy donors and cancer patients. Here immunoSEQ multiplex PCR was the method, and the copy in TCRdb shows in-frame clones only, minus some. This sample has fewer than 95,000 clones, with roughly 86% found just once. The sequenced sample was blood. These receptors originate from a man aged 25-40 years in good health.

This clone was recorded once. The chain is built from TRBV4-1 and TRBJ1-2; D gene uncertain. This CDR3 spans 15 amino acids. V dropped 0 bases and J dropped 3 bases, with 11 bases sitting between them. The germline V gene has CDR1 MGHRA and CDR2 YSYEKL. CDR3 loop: CASSQERRLHYGYTF. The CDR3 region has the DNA TGCGCCAGCAGCCAAGAGAGGAGGCTGCACTATGGCTACACCTTC.

CDR3 nucleotides: TGTGCCAGCAGCTTTGCGGGGGGCCAAGAGACCCAGTACTTC. It codes for CASSFAGGQETQYF. J is TRBJ2-5 and V is TRBV7-3, with TRBD2 identical over 8 bases. V shed 3 bases and J 1 base; nucleotides not matched to a gene: 1. This CDR3 contains 14 residues. Germline CDR1 reads SGHTA; CDR2 reads FQGTGA. Full variable domain (rest looked up from reference TRBV7-3 and TRBJ2-5): GAGVSQTPSNKVTEKGKYVELRCDPISGHTALYWYRQSLGQGPEFLIYFQGTGAADDSGLPNDRFFAVRPEGSVSTLKIQRTERGDSAVYLCASSFAGGQETQYFGPGTRLLVL.

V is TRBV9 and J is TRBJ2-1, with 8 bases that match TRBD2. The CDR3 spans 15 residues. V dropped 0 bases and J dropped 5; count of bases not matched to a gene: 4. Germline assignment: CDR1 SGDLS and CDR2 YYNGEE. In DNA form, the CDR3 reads TGTGCCAGCAGCGTAGCGGGGGGGGCGGACAATGAGCAGTTCTTC. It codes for CASSVAGGADNEQFF.